The rows below give T cell receptor beta chains drawn from one sample of a study of OX40 agonist ivuxolimab in advanced cancers. Sequenced by immunoSEQ multiplex PCR; TCRdb stores in-frame clones only, minus some. The profile shows about 84,000 clones, approximately 85% of them singletons. This material consisted of CD4+ or CD8+ T cells sorted from blood, taken in a trial of the OX40 agonist ivuxolimab. The receptors come from an adult with an advanced solid tumor such as melanoma, head and neck, liver or kidney cancer. Both conserved end residues are part of each CDR3. The D gene is left open where the match is weak. The size entry is marked missing in some rows and otherwise reads once, few, many or a size class.

CDR3 DNA: TGTGCCAGCAGCCCAGGGGCCCGAGTAGGTGAAGCTTTCTTT
CDR3 protein: CASSPGARVGEAFF
J gene: TRBJ1-1
D gene: -
CDR3 length: 14
clone size: -
V gene: TRBV9

CDR3 DNA: TGTGCCAGCTCGATTGGGACTAGCGGGTTTGGCACAGATACGCAGTATTTT
CDR3 protein: CASSIGTSGFGTDTQYF
J gene: TRBJ2-3
D gene: TRBD2
CDR3 length: 17
clone size: -
V gene: TRBV18

CDR3 DNA: TGTGCCAGCAGCGCAGGACTAGCGGGAGGGAACACCGGGGAGCTGTTTTTT
CDR3 protein: CASSAGLAGGNTGELFF
J gene: TRBJ2-2
D gene: TRBD2
CDR3 length: 17
clone size: -
V gene: TRBV9

CDR3 DNA: TGTGCCAGCAGCCCCAGGGGGTTGAGCCGGGAGGGCCCTTACGAGCAGTACTTC
CDR3 protein: CASSPRGLSREGPYEQYF
J gene: TRBJ2-7
D gene: -
CDR3 length: 18
clone size: -
V gene: TRBV7-8

CDR3 DNA: TGCGCCAGCAGCCAAGGGGGACTTCAAGAGACCCAGTACTTC
CDR3 protein: CASSQGGLQETQYF
J gene: TRBJ2-5
D gene: -
CDR3 length: 14
clone size: -
V gene: TRBV4-1

CDR3 DNA: TGTGCCAGCAGCTTAACGAGACAGGGAGGAGATACGCAGTATTTT
CDR3 protein: CASSLTRQGGDTQYF
J gene: TRBJ2-3
D gene: -
CDR3 length: 15
clone size: -
V gene: TRBV7-3

CDR3 DNA: TGCGCCAGCAGGCGACTAGCGGGATCTAGCACAGATACGCAGTATTTT
CDR3 protein: CASRRLAGSSTDTQYF
J gene: TRBJ2-3
D gene: TRBD2
CDR3 length: 16
clone size: -
V gene: TRBV5-1

CDR3 DNA: TGTGCTAGTGGTTCTCTCCACAGGGGCTACGAGCAGTACTTC
CDR3 protein: CASGSLHRGYEQYF
J gene: TRBJ2-7
D gene: TRBD1
CDR3 length: 14
clone size: -
V gene: TRBV12-5

CDR3 DNA: TGTGCCAGCAGCTCCGGGTCTTCCCCGGATACGCAGTATTTT
CDR3 protein: CASSSGSSPDTQYF
J gene: TRBJ2-3
D gene: -
CDR3 length: 14
clone size: once
V gene: TRBV5-8

CDR3 DNA: TGTGCCTGGGACCCTTTTATGGGGGGGCCCGGGGAGCTGTTTTTT
CDR3 protein: CAWDPFMGGPGELFF
J gene: TRBJ2-2
D gene: -
CDR3 length: 15
clone size: -
V gene: TRBV30

CDR3 DNA: TGTGCCAGCAGCTTACAGGGCACCGGGGCCAACGTCCTGACTTTC
CDR3 protein: CASSLQGTGANVLTF
J gene: TRBJ2-6
D gene: -
CDR3 length: 15
clone size: -
V gene: TRBV7-2

CDR3 DNA: TGTGCCAGCGGACGGGACCAAAATCAGCCCCAGCATTTT
CDR3 protein: CASGRDQNQPQHF
J gene: TRBJ1-5
D gene: -
CDR3 length: 13
clone size: few
V gene: TRBV9

CDR3 DNA: TGTGCCAGCAGTGAAGAGGGGACTAGCTTATACGAGCAGTACTTC
CDR3 protein: CASSEEGTSLYEQYF
J gene: TRBJ2-7
D gene: TRBD2
CDR3 length: 15
clone size: -
V gene: TRBV2

CDR3 DNA: TGTGCCACTCAGGAGGGTTACAATGAGCAGTTCTTC
CDR3 protein: CATQEGYNEQFF
J gene: TRBJ2-1
D gene: -
CDR3 length: 12
clone size: -
V gene: TRBV15

CDR3 DNA: TGTGCCAGCAGACGGACAGGCGGTTACTCCTACAATGAGCAGTTCTTC
CDR3 protein: CASRRTGGYSYNEQFF
J gene: TRBJ2-1
D gene: TRBD1
CDR3 length: 16
clone size: -
V gene: TRBV6-6

CDR3 DNA: TGCGCCAGCAGCTTGGTCCCGCCCGGGGAGCTGTTTTTT
CDR3 protein: CASSLVPPGELFF
J gene: TRBJ2-2
D gene: -
CDR3 length: 13
clone size: -
V gene: TRBV5-1

CDR3 DNA: TGCGCCAGCAGCCCCGGGGCCAGCTCAGGGAGCAATCAGCCCCAGCATTTT
CDR3 protein: CASSPGASSGSNQPQHF
J gene: TRBJ1-5
D gene: -
CDR3 length: 17
clone size: -
V gene: TRBV5-1

CDR3 DNA: TGTGCCAGCAGTTTATCGTACGGACCCTGGCAGTTCTTC
CDR3 protein: CASSLSYGPWQFF
J gene: TRBJ2-1
D gene: -
CDR3 length: 13
clone size: -
V gene: TRBV27

CDR3 DNA: TGTGCCAGCAGTCTAGGACGAGGCACAGATACGCAGTATTTT
CDR3 protein: CASSLGRGTDTQYF
J gene: TRBJ2-3
D gene: -
CDR3 length: 14
clone size: -
V gene: TRBV27

CDR3 DNA: TGTGCCAGCAGCTTGGATGCTGGTACGGGTTCACCCCTCCACTTT
CDR3 protein: CASSLDAGTGSPLHF
J gene: TRBJ1-6
D gene: -
CDR3 length: 15
clone size: -
V gene: TRBV5-6

CDR3 DNA: TGCGCCAGCAGCCGCAGTGGTACTAACTATGGCTACACCTTC
CDR3 protein: CASSRSGTNYGYTF
J gene: TRBJ1-2
D gene: -
CDR3 length: 14
clone size: -
V gene: TRBV5-1

CDR3 DNA: TGTGCCAGTATGGGACCGGGACAGGACCGAAGCAGCGACTACAATGAGCAGTTCTTC
CDR3 protein: CASMGPGQDRSSDYNEQFF
J gene: TRBJ2-1
D gene: TRBD1
CDR3 length: 19
clone size: -
V gene: TRBV19

CDR3 DNA: TGTGCCAGCAGCTTACAGGGGAACACAGATACGCAGTATTTT
CDR3 protein: CASSLQGNTDTQYF
J gene: TRBJ2-3
D gene: -
CDR3 length: 14
clone size: -
V gene: TRBV7-6

CDR3 DNA: TGCGCCAGCAGCGTTACCTCGAATACAGGGGGCGAAGCTTTCTTT
CDR3 protein: CASSVTSNTGGEAFF
J gene: TRBJ1-1
D gene: TRBD1
CDR3 length: 15
clone size: -
V gene: TRBV5-1

CDR3 DNA: TGTGCCAGTAGTCCCCGACAGGCGGAGACCCAGTACTTC
CDR3 protein: CASSPRQAETQYF
J gene: TRBJ2-5
D gene: -
CDR3 length: 13
clone size: -
V gene: TRBV19

CDR3 DNA: TGCGCCAGCAGCAGGGGCGGGGGACTATGGGGTGAGACCCAGTACTTC
CDR3 protein: CASSRGGGLWGETQYF
J gene: TRBJ2-5
D gene: TRBD2
CDR3 length: 16
clone size: -
V gene: TRBV5-1

CDR3 DNA: TGTGCCAGCAGGGCGATCCGACAGGGGGGGTACGAGCAGTACTTC
CDR3 protein: CASRAIRQGGYEQYF
J gene: TRBJ2-7
D gene: TRBD1
CDR3 length: 15
clone size: few
V gene: TRBV11-2

CDR3 DNA: TGTGCCAGCAGCCCAGGGACCCCGAACACCATATATTTT
CDR3 protein: CASSPGTPNTIYF
J gene: TRBJ1-3
D gene: -
CDR3 length: 13
clone size: -
V gene: TRBV9

CDR3 DNA: TGTGCCAGCAGACCCGCGGGGACAAATGAAAAACTGTTTTTT
CDR3 protein: CASRPAGTNEKLFF
J gene: TRBJ1-4
D gene: -
CDR3 length: 14
clone size: -
V gene: TRBV6-6

CDR3 DNA: TGTGCCAGCACCGTGACAGGGCCCTACAATGAGCAGTTCTTC
CDR3 protein: CASTVTGPYNEQFF
J gene: TRBJ2-1
D gene: TRBD1
CDR3 length: 14
clone size: -
V gene: TRBV5-4

CDR3 DNA: TGTGCCAGCAGCTTACTTCTAGCGGGAGGGCCGTCCGGGGAGCTGTTTTTT
CDR3 protein: CASSLLLAGGPSGELFF
J gene: TRBJ2-2
D gene: TRBD2
CDR3 length: 17
clone size: once
V gene: TRBV7-3

CDR3 DNA: TGTGCCAGCAGCTCAGGGACAGTCAGAGGGGAGCTGTTTTTT
CDR3 protein: CASSSGTVRGELFF
J gene: TRBJ2-2
D gene: TRBD1
CDR3 length: 14
clone size: once
V gene: TRBV28

CDR3 DNA: TGTGCCAGCAGTGAAAGTGTAGGCCAGACTCCAGCTTTCTTT
CDR3 protein: CASSESVGQTPAFF
J gene: TRBJ1-1
D gene: -
CDR3 length: 14
clone size: -
V gene: TRBV6-1

CDR3 DNA: TGTGCCATCAGGAACCGGGACCCAACGGTGGAGGATATCACCGGGGAGCTGTTTTTT
CDR3 protein: CAIRNRDPTVEDITGELFF
J gene: TRBJ2-2
D gene: -
CDR3 length: 19
clone size: -
V gene: TRBV10-3

CDR3 DNA: TGTGCCAACTCCGGGACAGGCCAAGAGACCCAGTACTTC
CDR3 protein: CANSGTGQETQYF
J gene: TRBJ2-5
D gene: TRBD1
CDR3 length: 13
clone size: -
V gene: TRBV2

CDR3 DNA: TGTGCCAGCAGCCAAGATGATTTTATCGGGGGACTAGCGGGACTCGGCCCATCCTACGAGCAGTACTTC
CDR3 protein: CASSQDDFIGGLAGLGPSYEQYF
J gene: TRBJ2-7
D gene: TRBD2
CDR3 length: 23
clone size: -
V gene: TRBV4-2

CDR3 DNA: TGTGCCAGCAGCCTAGGCTCAGGGGCCGGGGGTGAGCAGTTCTTC
CDR3 protein: CASSLGSGAGGEQFF
J gene: TRBJ2-1
D gene: -
CDR3 length: 15
clone size: once
V gene: TRBV7-2